Listed below are T cell receptor beta chains from one sample, sequenced in a study of human T cells and chemical hapten exposure. Using its own MiXCR run on the RACE reads, TCRdb lists one record per CDR3 protein. Of under 400,000 distinct CDR3 sequences in the sample, 5.1% were seen once. The sequencing used whole blood, collected in connection with sensitization to the hapten diphenylcyclopropenone (DPC). The receptors originated from a woman aged 45-60 years with alopecia areata. Some clones in this sample may be carry-over from other donors' samples. CDR3s leave out the opening cysteine and the closing phenylalanine or tryptophan.

TRBJ1-5 TRBV4-2 ASSQDSSRDQPQH
TRBJ2-1 TRBV18 ASPRPDRNSGEQF
TRBJ2-1 TRBV6-5 ASSPSTGGRNEQF
TRBJ2-5 TRBV20-1 SASSVAGRQETQY
TRBJ2-7 TRBV27 ASSLGPEAYEQY
TRBJ2-2 TRBV27 ASSLSGVHTGELF
TRBJ2-7 TRBV7-2 ASSLAEWERGSLYYEQY
TRBJ2-3 TRBV25-1 ASSEIGVADTQY
TRBJ2-1 TRBV29-1 SLAGGSYNEQF
TRBJ1-1 TRBV20-1 SAGKGAEAF